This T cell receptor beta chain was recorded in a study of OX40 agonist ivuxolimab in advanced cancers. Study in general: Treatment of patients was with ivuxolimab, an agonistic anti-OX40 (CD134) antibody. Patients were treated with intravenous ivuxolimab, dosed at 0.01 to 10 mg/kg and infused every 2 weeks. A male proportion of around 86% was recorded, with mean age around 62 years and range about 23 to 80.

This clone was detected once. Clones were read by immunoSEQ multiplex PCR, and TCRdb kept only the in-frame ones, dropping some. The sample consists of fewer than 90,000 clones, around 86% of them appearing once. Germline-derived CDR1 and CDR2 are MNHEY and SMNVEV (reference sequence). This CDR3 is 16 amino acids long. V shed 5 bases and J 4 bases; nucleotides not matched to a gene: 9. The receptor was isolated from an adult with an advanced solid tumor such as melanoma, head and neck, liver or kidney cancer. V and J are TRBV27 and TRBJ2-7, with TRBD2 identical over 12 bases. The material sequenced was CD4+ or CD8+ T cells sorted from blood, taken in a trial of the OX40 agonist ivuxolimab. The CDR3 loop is CASSPSSGRAGYEQYF. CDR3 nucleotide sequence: TGTGCCAGCAGTCCCTCTAGCGGGAGGGCCGGGTACGAGCAGTACTTC.